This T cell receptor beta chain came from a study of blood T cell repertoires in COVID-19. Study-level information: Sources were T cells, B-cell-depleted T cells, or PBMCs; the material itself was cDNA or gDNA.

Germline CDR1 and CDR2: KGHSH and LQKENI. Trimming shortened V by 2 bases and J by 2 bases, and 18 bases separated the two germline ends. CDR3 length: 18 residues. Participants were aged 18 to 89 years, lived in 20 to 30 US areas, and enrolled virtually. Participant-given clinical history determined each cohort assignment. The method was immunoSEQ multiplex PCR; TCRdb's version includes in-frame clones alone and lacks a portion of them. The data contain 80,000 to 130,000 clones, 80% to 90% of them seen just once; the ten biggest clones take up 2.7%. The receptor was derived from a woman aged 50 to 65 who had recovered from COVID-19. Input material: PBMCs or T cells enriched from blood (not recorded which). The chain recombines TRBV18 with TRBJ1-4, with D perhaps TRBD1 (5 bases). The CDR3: CASSPEGLQQTTNEKLFF. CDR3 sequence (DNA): TGTGCCAGCTCACCAGAGGGACTCCAACAAACGACTAATGAAAAACTGTTTTTT. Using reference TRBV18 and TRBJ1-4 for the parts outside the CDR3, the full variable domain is NAGVMQNPRHLVRRRGQEARLRCSPMKGHSHVYWYRQLPEEGLKFMVYLQKENIIDESGMPKERFSAEFPKEGPSILRIQQVVRGDSAAYFCASSPEGLQQTTNEKLFFGSGTQLSVL.